The entry that follows covers one TCR beta chain sequence. This sample is drawn from a study of glioma-infiltrating T cells after dendritic cell vaccination. Profiled with immunoSEQ multiplex PCR; TCRdb holds only in-frame clones, not every one. The sample carries roughly 38,000 clones, about 80% recorded once. J lost 8 bases, V lost 5 bases, and 9 bases had no gene match. The CDR3 has 15 residues. Germline V gives CDR1 LGHNA, CDR2 YSLEER. The chain joins TRBV4-3 to TRBJ1-6, with 7 bases aligning to TRBD1. The receptor was isolated from a human donor with glioblastoma. Sequencing was performed on blood, taken before dendritic cell vaccination. CDR3 loop: CASSTQTGSDSPLHF. CDR3 DNA: TGCGCCAGCAGCACACAGACAGGGTCGGATTCACCCCTCCACTTT.